This note documents a single TCR beta chain sequence. From germline, CDR1 is MDHEN and CDR2 SYDVKM. The CDR3 sequence is 14 residues long. V was trimmed by 0 bases and J by 6 bases, leaving 9 bases between them. Sequencing was performed with immunoSEQ multiplex PCR; in TCRdb, only in-frame clones are kept and a portion is missing. The repertoire holds 90,000 to 150,000 clones, with 88% as singletons. These data originate in a study of T cell responses to AZD1222 COVID-19 vaccine. The chain is built from TRBV28 and TRBJ1-5, with a possible D match to TRBD1 (5 bases). The sequence derives from an adult who received the AZD1222 COVID-19 vaccine. Sequenced here: peripheral blood, sampled 28 days after the second AZD1222 dose. As DNA, the CDR3 is TGTGCCAGCAGTTTATGGGGGGTAGGTCAGCCCCAGCATTTT. Translated, it gives CASSLWGVGQPQHF.